One and the same sample provided the 14 T cell receptor beta chains below, sequenced in a study of T cell responses to AZD1222 COVID-19 vaccine. TCRdb keeps only in-frame clones here, not all; method: immunoSEQ multiplex PCR. Of around 130,000 clones listed, 75% to 95% are singletons. The sequenced sample was peripheral blood, obtained 28 days after the second AZD1222 dose. All receptors derive from an adult who received the AZD1222 COVID-19 vaccine.

This chain links TRBV11-2 with TRBJ2-7; TRBD2 aligns across 9 bases. CDR1 is SGHAT and CDR2 is FQNNGV in the germline V gene. CDR3 length equals 14 residues. Losses at the gene ends were 4 bases for V and 4 bases for J; bases not matched to a gene: 5. The chain's CDR3 is CASSSTSGGYEQYF. The DNA for the CDR3 is TGTGCCAGCAGCTCCACAAGCGGGGGGTACGAGCAGTACTTC.

V and J are TRBV6-5 and TRBJ1-2; D is perhaps TRBD1 (6 bases). V was pared by 4 bases and J by 6 bases, with 18 bases between. This CDR3 spans 15 amino acids. In germline, CDR1 is MNHEY, CDR2 SVGAGI. CDR3 sequence: CASSFIMGAPHGYTF. CDR3 DNA sequence: TGTGCCAGCAGTTTCATCATGGGGGCGCCTCATGGCTACACCTTC.

The chain is built from TRBV6-6 and TRBJ1-6; TRBD1 is a possible D gene (6 bases). Per the germline V gene, CDR1 is MNHNY and CDR2 is SVGAGI (reference sequence). V was cut by 6 bases and J by 9 bases, with 15 bases left in between. The CDR3 is 14 residues long. The CDR3 DNA reads as TGTGCCAGCAGCCCCAGGTGGGGGCCTTCACCCCTCCACTTT. It translates to CASSPRWGPSPLHF.

The genes are TRBV5-8 and TRBJ2-2; 14 positions match TRBD2. Per the germline V gene, CDR1 is SGHTS and CDR2 is YDEGEE. The CDR3 spans 18 residues. The V and J ends lost 2 bases and 3 bases, in that order; junction bases with no gene match: 6. CDR3 amino acids: CASSFQLTSGRDTGELFF. The DNA for the CDR3 is TGTGCCAGCAGCTTTCAATTGACTAGCGGGAGGGACACCGGGGAGCTGTTTTTT.

The chain is built from TRBV7-2 and TRBJ1-1; no firm D call. V lost 3 bases to trimming and J lost 0 bases, with 8 bases between them. CDR3 length: 14 amino acids. CDR1 is SGHTA and CDR2 is FQGNSA in the germline V gene. CDR3 sequence: CASSLGTLNTEAFF. The CDR3 DNA reads TGTGCCAGCAGCTTGGGCACCTTGAACACTGAAGCTTTCTTT.

The genes are TRBV30 and TRBJ1-1, with 8 bases matching TRBD1. From germline, CDR1 is GTSNPN and CDR2 SVGIG (reference sequence). J gave up 6 bases and V 5 bases, and 8 bases lay outside the gene matches. The CDR3 sequence is 13 residues long. This CDR3 reads CAWQPDRGPEAFF. The CDR3 nucleotides are TGTGCCTGGCAACCCGACAGGGGCCCTGAAGCTTTCTTT.

This clone was seen only once. The V call is TRBV9, the J call TRBJ1-2; maybe TRBD1 (5 bases). CDR3 size: 15 residues. Germline assignment: CDR1 SGDLS and CDR2 YYNGEE. Trimming left V 0 bases short and J 5 bases short, with 14 bases between. CDR3 loop: CASSVAEGPLYGYTF. The CDR3, as DNA: TGTGCCAGCAGCGTAGCAGAGGGACCGTTGTATGGCTACACCTTC. Looking up the rest from reference TRBV9 and TRBJ1-2 gives the full variable domain: DSGVTQTPKHLITATGQRVTLRCSPRSGDLSVYWYQQSLDQGLQFLIQYYNGEERAKGNILERFSAQQFPDLHSELNLSSLELGDSALYFCASSVAEGPLYGYTFGSGTRLTVV.

The chain combines TRBV11-2 with TRBJ2-4; a weak D match, TRBD1 (5 bases). V gave up 5 bases and J gave up 3 bases, with 17 bases separating them. This CDR3 has 16 amino acids. Germline CDR1 reads SGHAT; CDR2 reads FQNNGV. The CDR3 DNA reads TGTGCCAGCAGCCCAAATTTCGGACAAAACAAAAACATTCAGTACTTC. Translation gives CASSPNFGQNKNIQYF.

This clone came up once. This sequence joins TRBV30 and TRBJ1-2; D gene uncertain. The ends were cut back, 0 bases at V and 2 bases at J, with 10 bases in the middle. CDR1 is GTSNPN, CDR2 SVGIG, per germline (reference sequence). The CDR3 sequence is 14 residues long. For the CDR3, the DNA is TGTGCCTGGAGTGTGATCGGAGAGAACTATGGCTACACCTTC. This sequence encodes CAWSVIGENYGYTF.

This chain connects TRBV21-1 to TRBJ1-5. TRBV21-1 is marked as a pseudogene. The CDR3 is made up of 14 amino acids. The CDR3 spells CASSDRISNQPQHF. The CDR3 DNA is TGTGCCAGCAGCGACCGGATCAGCAATCAGCCCCAGCATTTT.

V and J are TRBV3-1 (or the pseudogene TRBV3-2) and TRBJ1-5; D not certain. The CDR3 contains 14 residues. The V end was cut by 0 bases, the J end by 0 bases, with 3 bases between. CDR1 LGHDT and CDR2 YNNKEL come from the germline V gene (reference sequence). CDR3 DNA sequence: TGTGCCAGCAGCCAAGATATTAGCAATCAGCCCCAGCATTTT. This translates into CASSQDISNQPQHF.

The rearrangement joins TRBV4-3 to TRBJ1-2, with D maybe TRBD1 (6 bases). The CDR3 totals 17 residues. V dropped 2 bases and J dropped 7 bases, with 23 bases sitting between them. Per the germline V gene, CDR1 is LGHNA and CDR2 is YSLEER. The CDR3 sequence: CASSQRAIARGTSGYTF. The CDR3, as DNA: TGCGCCAGCAGCCAACGGGCGATCGCCAGGGGTACCTCTGGCTACACCTTC.

V usage is TRBV9 and J usage is TRBJ2-3, with a weak D call TRBD2 (6 bases). V was pared by 6 bases and J by 4 bases, with 18 bases between. The CDR3 is 15 amino acids. Per germline, CDR1 SGDLS and CDR2 YYNGEE. CDR3 region: CASTLDGWGADTQYF. CDR3 DNA sequence: TGTGCCAGCACCCTCGATGGGTGGGGGGCAGATACGCAGTATTTT.

The chain joins TRBV6-5 to TRBJ2-3, with no clear D. Looked up from germline, CDR1 is MNHEY and CDR2 is SVGAGI. The V gene lost 0 bases and the J gene lost 0 bases, with 10 bases spanning the gap. This CDR3 has 16 amino acids. The CDR3 sequence: CASSYSLRVSTDTQYF. CDR3 bases: TGTGCCAGCAGTTACTCGCTTCGGGTTAGCACAGATACGCAGTATTTT.